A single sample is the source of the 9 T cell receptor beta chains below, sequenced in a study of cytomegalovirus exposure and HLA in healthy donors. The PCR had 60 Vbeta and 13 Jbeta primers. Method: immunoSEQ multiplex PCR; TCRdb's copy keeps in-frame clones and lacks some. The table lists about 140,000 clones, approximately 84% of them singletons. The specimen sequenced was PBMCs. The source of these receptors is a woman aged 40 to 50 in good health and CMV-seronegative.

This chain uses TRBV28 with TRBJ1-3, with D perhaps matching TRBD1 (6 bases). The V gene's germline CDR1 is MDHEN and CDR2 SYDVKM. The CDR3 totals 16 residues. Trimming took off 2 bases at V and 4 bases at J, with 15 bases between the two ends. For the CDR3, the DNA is TGTGCCAGCAGTTTAGTCTTCGGGGGGCGAGGAAACACCATATATTTT. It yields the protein CASSLVFGGRGNTIYF.

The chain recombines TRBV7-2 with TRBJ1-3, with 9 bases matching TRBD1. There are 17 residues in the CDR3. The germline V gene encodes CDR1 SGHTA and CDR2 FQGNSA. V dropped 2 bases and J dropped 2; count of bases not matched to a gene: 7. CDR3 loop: CASSLKRQGGTGNTIYF. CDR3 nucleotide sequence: TGTGCCAGCAGCTTAAAAAGACAGGGGGGGACTGGAAACACCATATATTTT.

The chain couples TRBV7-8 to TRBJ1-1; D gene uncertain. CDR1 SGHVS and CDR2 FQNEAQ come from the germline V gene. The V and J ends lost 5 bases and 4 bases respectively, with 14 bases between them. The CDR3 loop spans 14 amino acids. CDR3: CASSQITHITEAFF. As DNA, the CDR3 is TGTGCCAGCAGCCAAATTACCCACATCACTGAAGCTTTCTTT. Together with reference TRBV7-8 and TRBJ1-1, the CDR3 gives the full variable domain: GAGVSQSPRYKVAKRGQDVALRCDPISGHVSLFWYQQALGQGPEFLTYFQNEAQLDKSGLPSDRFFAERPEGSVSTLKIQRTQQEDSAVYLCASSQITHITEAFFGQGTRLTVV.

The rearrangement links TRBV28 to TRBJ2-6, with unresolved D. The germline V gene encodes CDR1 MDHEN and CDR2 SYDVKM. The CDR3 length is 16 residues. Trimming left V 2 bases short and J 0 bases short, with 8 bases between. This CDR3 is CASSLAPGSGANVLTF. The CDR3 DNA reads TGTGCCAGCAGTTTAGCGCCTGGCTCTGGGGCCAACGTCCTGACTTTC.

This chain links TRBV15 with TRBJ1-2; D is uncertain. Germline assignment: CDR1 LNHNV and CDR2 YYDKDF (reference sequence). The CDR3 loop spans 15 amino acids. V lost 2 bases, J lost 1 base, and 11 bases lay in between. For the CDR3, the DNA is TGTGCCACCAGCAGACCCTCACAGAATAACTATGGCTACACCTTC. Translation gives CATSRPSQNNYGYTF. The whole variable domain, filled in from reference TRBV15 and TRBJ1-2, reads DAMVIQNPRYQVTQFGKPVTLSCSQTLNHNVMYWYQQKSSQAPKLLFHYYDKDFNNEADTPDNFQSRRPNTSFCFLDIRSPGLGDTAMYLCATSRPSQNNYGYTFGSGTRLTVV.

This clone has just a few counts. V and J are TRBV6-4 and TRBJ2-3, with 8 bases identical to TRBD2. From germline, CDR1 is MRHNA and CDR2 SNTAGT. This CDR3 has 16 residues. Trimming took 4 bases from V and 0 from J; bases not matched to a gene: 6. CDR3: CASSGPAGASTDTQYF. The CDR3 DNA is TGTGCCAGCAGTGGCCCAGCGGGAGCTAGCACAGATACGCAGTATTTT.

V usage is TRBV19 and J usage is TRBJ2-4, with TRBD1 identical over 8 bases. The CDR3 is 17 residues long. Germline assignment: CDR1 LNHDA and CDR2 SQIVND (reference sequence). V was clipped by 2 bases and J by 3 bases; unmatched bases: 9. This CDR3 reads CASSIQAGGSVKNIQYF. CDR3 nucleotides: TGTGCCAGTAGTATACAAGCAGGGGGCAGTGTCAAAAACATTCAGTACTTC.

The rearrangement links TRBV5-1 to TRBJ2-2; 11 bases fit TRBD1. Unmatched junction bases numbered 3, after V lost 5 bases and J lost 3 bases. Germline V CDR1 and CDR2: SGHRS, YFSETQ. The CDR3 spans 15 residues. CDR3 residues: CASRPGQGDTGELFF. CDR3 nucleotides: TGCGCCAGCAGGCCGGGACAGGGGGACACCGGGGAGCTGTTTTTT.

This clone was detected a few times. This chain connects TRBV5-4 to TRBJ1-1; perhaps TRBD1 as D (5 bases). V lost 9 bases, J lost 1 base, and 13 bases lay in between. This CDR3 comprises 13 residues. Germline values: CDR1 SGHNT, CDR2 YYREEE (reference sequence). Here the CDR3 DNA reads TGTGCCACTAACGGGGGGGGGAACACTGAAGCTTTCTTT. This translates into CATNGGGNTEAFF.